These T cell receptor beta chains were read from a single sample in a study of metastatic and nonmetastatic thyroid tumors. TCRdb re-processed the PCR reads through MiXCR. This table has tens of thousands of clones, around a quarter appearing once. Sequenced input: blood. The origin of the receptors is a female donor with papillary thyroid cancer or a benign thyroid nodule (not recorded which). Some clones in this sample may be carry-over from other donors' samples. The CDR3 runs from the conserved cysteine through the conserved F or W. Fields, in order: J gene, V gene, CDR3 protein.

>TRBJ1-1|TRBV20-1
CSAVAPWNTEAFF
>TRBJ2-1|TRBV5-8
CASSLYEQFF
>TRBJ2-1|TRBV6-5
CASSYSGAASSYNEQFF
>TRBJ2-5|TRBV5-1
CASSLYQAQETQYF
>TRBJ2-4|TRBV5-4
CASSFLGQGHLGAKNIQYF
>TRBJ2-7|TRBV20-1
CSATGAGHLYEQYF
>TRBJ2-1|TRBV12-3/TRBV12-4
CASSLDMPGLAGWGPYNEQFF
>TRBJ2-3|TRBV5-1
CASSLRYPDSTDTQYF
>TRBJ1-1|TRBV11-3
CASSLEGGRTEAFF
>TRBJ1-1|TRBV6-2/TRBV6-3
CASSGGGVNTEAFF
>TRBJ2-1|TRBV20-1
CSARGVLAGVSEQFF
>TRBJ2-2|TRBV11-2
CASSLRGRPTGELFF
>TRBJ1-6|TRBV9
CSSSWTGRDSPLHF
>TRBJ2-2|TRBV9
CASSVAGGLAGSGELFF
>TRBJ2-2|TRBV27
CASIFRGGVLLSGELVF
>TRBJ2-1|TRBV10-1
CASSIAGVPHNEQFF
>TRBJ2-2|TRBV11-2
CASSLDLAGITGELFF
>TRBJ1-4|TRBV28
CASSLGQATNEKLFF
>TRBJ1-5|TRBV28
CASSLSRGMEAQHF
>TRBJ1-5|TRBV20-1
CSATTGGFNQPQHF